The 14 T cell receptor beta chains listed next were all sequenced from one sample in a study of blood T cell repertoires in COVID-19. The data were produced by immunoSEQ multiplex PCR, yet TCRdb's version contains in-frame clones alone and is incomplete. Of around 450,000 clones in the sample, around 91% were seen once. The sample taken for sequencing was PBMCs or T cells enriched from blood (not recorded which). The receptors were gathered from a man younger than 30 who had recovered from COVID-19.

This rearrangement joins TRBV23-1 to TRBJ1-5, with 7 nucleotides matching TRBD1. Being an ORF, TRBV23-1 has a function that is uncertain. V lost 8 bases and J lost 6; bases outside the gene matches: 19. The CDR3 contains 17 residues. CDR3 sequence: CASRGRAGQLLRQPQHF. CDR3 DNA: TGCGCCAGCCGAGGTAGGGCGGGACAGCTCCTCCGTCAGCCCCAGCATTTT.

The chain carries TRBV13 and TRBJ1-1; D remains unclear. V shed 2 bases and J shed 11 bases, with 9 bases lying between them. Germline CDR1 and CDR2: PRHDT and FYEKMQ (reference sequence). The CDR3 has 11 residues. The CDR3: CASSLSEAAFF. CDR3 DNA: TGTGCCAGCAGCTTATCTGAGGCCGCTTTCTTT.

This chain uses TRBV19 with TRBJ1-5, with unresolved D. The V gene's germline CDR1 is LNHDA and CDR2 SQIVND (reference sequence). The CDR3 has 16 amino acids. Trimming took 0 bases from V and 1 from J, leaving 10 bases between them. The CDR3 DNA is TGTGCCAGTAGTATAGATCTAGGCATGAGCAATCAGCCCCAGCATTTT. Translating gives CASSIDLGMSNQPQHF.

V gene TRBV29-1 combines with J gene TRBJ2-6, with 8 bases matching TRBD1. The CDR3 is 17 amino acids. V shed 5 bases and J 2 bases; nucleotides not matched to a gene: 11. CDR1 SQVTM and CDR2 ANQGSEA come from the germline V gene. The CDR3 reads CSVYAGTGQTGANVLTF. The CDR3 DNA reads as TGCAGCGTTTACGCCGGGACAGGCCAAACTGGGGCCAACGTCCTGACTTTC.

V gene TRBV3-1 (or the pseudogene TRBV3-2) combines with J gene TRBJ1-2; possible D gene TRBD1, 6 bases. Per the germline V gene, CDR1 is LGHDT and CDR2 is YNNKEL (reference sequence). Deletions cut 6 bases from V and 2 bases from J, with 7 bases between. The CDR3 extends over 12 amino acids. The CDR3 DNA reads TGTGCCAGCAGACAGGGAAACTATGGCTACACCTTC. Translating gives CASRQGNYGYTF.

The genes are TRBV11-2 and TRBJ2-7; 12 nucleotides match TRBD2. V was clipped by 5 bases and J by 3 bases; unmatched bases: 14. The CDR3 consists of 18 residues. Germline CDR1 reads SGHAT; CDR2 reads FQNNGV. This CDR3 is CASSLDLAGGLSIYEQYF. In nucleotides, the CDR3 is TGTGCCAGCAGCCTTGATCTAGCGGGGGGGCTGTCCATCTACGAGCAGTACTTC.

The chain employs TRBV2 and TRBJ1-1, with D possibly being TRBD1 (5 bases). The V end lost 6 bases, the J end lost 0 bases, and 17 bases lay between the germline ends. This CDR3 contains 16 residues. Per germline, CDR1 SNHLY and CDR2 FYNNEI. The chain's CDR3 is CASREKDRPMNTEAFF. The CDR3 DNA reads as TGTGCCAGCAGGGAAAAAGACAGACCGATGAACACTGAAGCTTTCTTT.

The chain couples TRBV7-3 to TRBJ1-2, with TRBD1 matching over 8 bases. V lost 6 bases to trimming and J lost 6 bases; unmatched junction nucleotides: 6. Germline CDR1 SGHTA, CDR2 FQGTGA. This CDR3 has 13 amino acids. The CDR3 bases are TGTGCCAGCAGTCCAGGGGGCCAGCATGGCTACACCTTC. Its protein is CASSPGGQHGYTF.

This sequence joins TRBV4-1 and TRBJ1-2; 8 nucleotides agree with TRBD1. J was trimmed by 1 base and V by 3 bases; bases with no gene match: 7. From germline, CDR1 is MGHRA and CDR2 YSYEKL. The CDR3 contains 16 residues. This chain's CDR3 is CASSHPLTGDNYGYTF. As DNA, the CDR3 is TGCGCCAGCAGCCACCCTTTGACAGGGGATAACTATGGCTACACCTTC.

This chain connects TRBV12-3 or TRBV12-4 to TRBJ2-3, with 9 bases lining up with TRBD2. Trimming removed 5 bases from V and 14 bases from J; junction bases left unmatched: 8. The CDR3 is 12 residues long. The CDR3 DNA reads TGTGCCAGCAGTCTGGCTAGCGGGGTGTCGTATTTT. This codes for CASSLASGVSYF.

The rearrangement uses TRBV28 and TRBJ2-7; no clear D gene. This CDR3 spans 13 amino acids. Between the trimmed V and J ends, which lost 2 bases and 2 bases, there was a span of 7 bases. Germline loops: CDR1 MDHEN, CDR2 SYDVKM. The CDR3 nucleotides read TGTGCCAGCAGTTTAGGCGCGGCCTACGAGCAGTACTTC. The encoded protein is CASSLGAAYEQYF.

This rearrangement joins TRBV27 to TRBJ2-7, with TRBD1 matching 7 bases. The V and J ends lost 7 bases and 5 bases, in that order; junction bases with no gene match: 5. The CDR3 is 12 residues long. Germline V gene sequence: CDR1 MNHEY, CDR2 SMNVEV (reference sequence). CDR3 sequence (DNA): TGTGCCAGCACAGGGGGAGTGGACGAGCAGTACTTC. Encoded protein: CASTGGVDEQYF.

The CDR3 DNA is TGTGCCAGCAGTTCCCCCCGACAGAAACGATACTATGGCTACACCTTC. It translates to CASSSPRQKRYYGYTF. V and J are TRBV28 and TRBJ1-2, with D possibly TRBD1 on 5 matching bases. This CDR3 comprises 16 residues. V gave up 4 bases and J gave up 3 bases, with 18 bases separating them. The V gene's germline CDR1 is MDHEN and CDR2 SYDVKM.

V and J are TRBV5-4 and TRBJ1-4; 7 bases are shared with TRBD1. The CDR3 is 13 amino acids. J gave up 5 bases and V 8 bases, and 6 bases lay outside the gene matches. CDR1 SGHNT and CDR2 YYREEE come from the germline V gene (reference sequence). The CDR3 region has the DNA TGTGCCAGTAAGGGACAGTTAAATGAAAAACTGTTTTTT. Amino acid sequence: CASKGQLNEKLFF.